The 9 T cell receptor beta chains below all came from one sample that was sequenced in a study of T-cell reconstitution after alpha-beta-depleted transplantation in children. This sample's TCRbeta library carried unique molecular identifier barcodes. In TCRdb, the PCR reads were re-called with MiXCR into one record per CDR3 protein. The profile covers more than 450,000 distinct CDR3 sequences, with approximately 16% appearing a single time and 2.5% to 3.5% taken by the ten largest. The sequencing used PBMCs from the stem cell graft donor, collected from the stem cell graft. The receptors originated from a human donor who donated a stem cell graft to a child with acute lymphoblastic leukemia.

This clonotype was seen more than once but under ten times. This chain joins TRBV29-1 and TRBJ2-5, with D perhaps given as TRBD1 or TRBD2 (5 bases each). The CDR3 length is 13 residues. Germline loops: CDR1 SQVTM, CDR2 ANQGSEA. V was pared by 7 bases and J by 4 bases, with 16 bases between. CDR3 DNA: TGCAGCGGCGTAGAGGGGTTACGAGAGACCCAGTACTTC. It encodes CSGVEGLRETQYF.

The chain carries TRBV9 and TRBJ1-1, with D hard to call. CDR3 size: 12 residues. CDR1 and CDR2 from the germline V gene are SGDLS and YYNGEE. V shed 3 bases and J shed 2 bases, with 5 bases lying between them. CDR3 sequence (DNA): TGTGCCAGCAGCGCAAGTAACACTGAAGCTTTCTTT. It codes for CASSASNTEAFF. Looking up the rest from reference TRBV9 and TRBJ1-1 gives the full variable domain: DSGVTQTPKHLITATGQRVTLRCSPRSGDLSVYWYQQSLDQGLQFLIQYYNGEERAKGNILERFSAQQFPDLHSELNLSSLELGDSALYFCASSASNTEAFFGQGTRLTVV.

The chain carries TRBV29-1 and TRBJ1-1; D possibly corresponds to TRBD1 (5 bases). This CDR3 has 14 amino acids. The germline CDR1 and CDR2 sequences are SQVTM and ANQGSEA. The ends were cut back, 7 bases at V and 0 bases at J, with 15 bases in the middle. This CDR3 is CSGRGRQLNTEAFF. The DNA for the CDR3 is TGCAGCGGGAGGGGACGGCAGTTGAACACTGAAGCTTTCTTT.

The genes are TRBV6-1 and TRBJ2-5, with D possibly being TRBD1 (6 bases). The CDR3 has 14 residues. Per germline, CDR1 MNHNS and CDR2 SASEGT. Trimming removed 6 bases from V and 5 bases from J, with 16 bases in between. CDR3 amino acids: CASSQLTGLETQYF. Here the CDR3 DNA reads TGTGCCAGCAGCCAGCTAACAGGGTTGGAGACCCAGTACTTC.

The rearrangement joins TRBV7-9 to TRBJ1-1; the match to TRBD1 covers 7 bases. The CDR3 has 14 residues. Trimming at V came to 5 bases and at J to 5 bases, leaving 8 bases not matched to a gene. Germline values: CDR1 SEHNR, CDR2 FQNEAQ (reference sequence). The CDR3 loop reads CASSLTGSWTEAFF. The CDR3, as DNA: TGTGCCAGCAGCCTGACAGGGAGTTGGACTGAAGCTTTCTTT.

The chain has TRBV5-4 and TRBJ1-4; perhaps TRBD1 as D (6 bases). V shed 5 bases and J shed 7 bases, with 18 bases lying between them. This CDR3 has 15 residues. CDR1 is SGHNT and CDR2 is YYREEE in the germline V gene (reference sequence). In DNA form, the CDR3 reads TGTGCCAGCAGTTCGGGGGGACACCGGAGTGAAAAACTGTTTTTT. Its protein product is CASSSGGHRSEKLFF. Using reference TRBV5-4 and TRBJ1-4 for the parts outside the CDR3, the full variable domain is ETGVTQSPTHLIKTRGQQVTLRCSSQSGHNTVSWYQQALGQGPQFIFQYYREEENGRGNFPPRFSGLQFPNYSSELNVNALELDDSALYLCASSSGGHRSEKLFFGSGTQLSVL.

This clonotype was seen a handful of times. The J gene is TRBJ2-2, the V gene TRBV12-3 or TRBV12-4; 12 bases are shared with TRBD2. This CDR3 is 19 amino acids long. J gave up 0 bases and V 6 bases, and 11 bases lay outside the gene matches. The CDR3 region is CASSARLAGVTANTGELFF. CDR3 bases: TGTGCCAGCAGCGCCCGACTAGCGGGAGTGACCGCGAACACCGGGGAGCTGTTTTTT.

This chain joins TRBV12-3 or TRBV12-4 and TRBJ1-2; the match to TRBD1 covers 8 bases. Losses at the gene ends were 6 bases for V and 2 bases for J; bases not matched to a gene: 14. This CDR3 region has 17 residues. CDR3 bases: TGTGCCAGCAGGCGCCCGGGACAGGCGATGGGAAACTATGGCTACACCTTC. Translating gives CASRRPGQAMGNYGYTF.

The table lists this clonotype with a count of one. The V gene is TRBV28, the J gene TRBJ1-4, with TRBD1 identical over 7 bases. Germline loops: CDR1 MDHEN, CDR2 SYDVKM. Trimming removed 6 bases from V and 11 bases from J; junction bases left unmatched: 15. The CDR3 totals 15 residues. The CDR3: CASRIQTGPARKLFF. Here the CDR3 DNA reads TGTGCCAGCAGGATTCAGACAGGGCCTGCGCGGAAACTGTTTTTT.